This T cell receptor (beta chain) was observed in a study of T-cell memory formation after mild COVID-19. Study-wide points: Cross-reactive memory seemingly joined, as some responding clones were found in pre-infection memory.

TCRdb processed the 5' RACE reads anew with MiXCR; each CDR3 protein has one entry. The repertoire holds under 400,000 distinct CDR3 sequences, more than 20% seen once, with roughly an eighth in the top ten. Many counts were recorded for this clonotype. Its target is unknown. CDR3 length: 15 amino acids. J lost 2 bases, V lost 4 bases, and 3 bases had no gene match. Germline V gene data show CDR1 as SGHKS and CDR2 as YYEKEE (reference sequence). The gene calls are TRBV5-5 and TRBJ2-1; 10 bases map to TRBD2. The clonotype originates from an adult woman who had mild COVID-19 (a few samples of this study predate the infection). Cell type and time point are not known. The material sequenced was PBMCs or a T cell subset sorted from them (not recorded which). CDR3 sequence: CASSATSGAYNEQFF. The CDR3 DNA follows: TGTGCCAGCAGCGCAACTAGCGGGGCCTACAATGAGCAGTTCTTC.